Sequencing of this TCR beta chain was carried out in a study of OX40 agonist ivuxolimab in advanced cancers. Turning to the overall study: Ivuxolimab, which targeted the costimulatory receptor OX40 (CD134), was an agonistic, fully human IgG2 monoclonal antibody. Intravenous ivuxolimab was administered to patients every 2 weeks at six dose levels: 0.01, 0.1, 0.3, 1.5, 3 and 10 mg/kg. Among the roughly 52 dose-escalation patients, some 20 had hepatocellular carcinoma, roughly 15 melanoma, 9 renal cell carcinoma and 9 head and neck cancer. A male proportion of under 85% and a mean age of 60 years, ranging from about 23 to 90, were recorded for the dose-escalation cohort. Patients were allowed to have had prior anti-PD-1, anti-PD-L1 or anti-CTLA-4 therapy, and 30% to 40% of the dose-escalation patients had been treated with checkpoint inhibitors. Partial responses occurred in three dose-escalation patients, of whom one had hepatocellular carcinoma and two had cutaneous melanoma. Peripheral TCRbeta sequencing aimed to test whether ivuxolimab altered TCR sequence diversity and caused clonal T-cell expansion. The paper reports the monotherapy dose-escalation portion (N ≈ 50 patients) of the phase I ivuxolimab trial. Broader findings and caveats from the paper: At doses of 0.1 to 3.0 mg/kg, clonal expansion of both CD4+ and CD8+ blood T cells was observed from baseline to week 6. Low levels of normalized T-cell clonal expansion were also seen in some patients who did not respond. After ivuxolimab, expanded clones were on average more numerous among CD8+ T cells than among CD4+ T cells. The antigen specificity of the clonally expanded peripheral T cells was not determined. In the 0.1-3.0 mg/kg groups, partial responders were among the patients with the lowest normalized peripheral clonal expansion, particularly in CD8+ T cells.

Note on this clone: It lacks a known antigen. Per-nucleotide qualities are absent, and no much larger clonotype sits a single base away.

Genomic DNA was isolated from the sorted cells so that the TCRbeta CDR3 region could be sequenced. TCRbeta CDR3 regions were sequenced using the immunoSEQ Assay. In its TCRdb copy, this immuneACCESS table keeps in-frame sequences only and misses some clones. Where compared with another copy, unresolved V genes explain less than half of these, and the others have no known cause. The sample has roughly 50,000 clones on record, approximately 87% of them singletons. The leading ten clones occupy 10% to 13% of the sample. For CDR1 and CDR2, the germline V gene (reference sequence) lists LNHNV and YYDKDF. Including cysteine and phenylalanine, the CDR3 has 15 amino acids. Left in the record is the CDR3 DNA by itself, 45 bases read in frame from the first base. A distance of 7 bases separates the germline ends of V and J, which lose 0 bases and 2 bases respectively. The trial excluded patients who had a history of autoimmune disease or who were on systemic immunosuppression. Peripheral blood for TCR sequencing was drawn from every dose cohort at baseline, at cycle 4 day 1 and at cycle 7 day 1. The samples were drawn from a first-in-human, open-label, multicenter phase I dose-escalation trial of ivuxolimab. The trial enrolled adults with locally advanced or metastatic head and neck squamous cell, hepatocellular, melanoma or renal cell carcinoma. CD4+ and CD8+ T cells were sorted separately from peripheral blood before TCR sequencing.

The rearranged segments are TRBV15 and TRBJ2-2; the D gene is not confidently resolved. This TCR was sampled from an adult with an advanced solid tumor such as melanoma, head and neck, liver or kidney cancer. The source material was CD4+ or CD8+ T cells sorted from blood, sampled in a trial of the OX40 agonist ivuxolimab. The nucleotide sequence reads TGTGCCACCAGCAGAGATCGCTTCAACACCGGGGAGCTGTTTTTT. This codes for CATSRDRFNTGELFF. The CDR3 plus the reference TRBV15 and TRBJ2-2 genes for the other parts give the full variable domain: DAMVIQNPRYQVTQFGKPVTLSCSQTLNHNVMYWYQQKSSQAPKLLFHYYDKDFNNEADTPDNFQSRRPNTSFCFLDIRSPGLGDTAMYLCATSRDRFNTGELFFGEGSRLTVL.